These 6 T cell receptor beta chains were all obtained from the same sample, sequenced in a study of T-cell reconstitution after alpha-beta-depleted transplantation in children. Unique molecular identifiers tagged the TCRbeta library. MiXCR, applied by TCRdb to the PCR reads, yields one record per CDR3 protein. This table has 350,000 to 500,000 distinct CDR3 sequences, around two fifths appearing once. This material consisted of PBMCs, taken before TCRalphabeta/CD19-depleted stem cell transplant. Every receptor here comes from a girl aged 2-9 years with aplastic anemia, due to receive a stem cell transplant.

The rearrangement uses TRBV3-1 and TRBJ1-3; D not resolved. Germline loops: CDR1 LGHDT, CDR2 YNNKEL (reference sequence). Deletions cut 4 bases from V and 4 bases from J, with 20 bases between. CDR3 length: 17 residues. CDR3 sequence (DNA): TGTGCCAGCAGCCCAACCCTGAGCCCTTCGCCCGGAAACACCATATATTTT. It specifies CASSPTLSPSPGNTIYF.

This clonotype came up many times. The chain uses TRBV7-2 and TRBJ1-2; D unclear. Germline V gene sequence: CDR1 SGHTA, CDR2 FQGNSA. This CDR3 has 13 amino acids. The V end lost 2 bases, the J end lost 0 bases, and 4 bases lay between the germline ends. The CDR3, as DNA: TGTGCCAGCAGCTTACTAACTAACTATGGCTACACCTTC. The encoded protein is CASSLLTNYGYTF.

The chain has TRBV12-3 or TRBV12-4 and TRBJ2-1; D may be TRBD1 or TRBD2 (5 bases each). V lost 6 bases and J lost 15, with 9 bases in between. This CDR3 has 9 residues. The CDR3 loop is CASSPGGFF. The CDR3 region has the DNA TGTGCCAGCAGCCCTGGGGGGTTCTTC.

This clonotype was observed once. This chain links TRBV18 with TRBJ2-5, with a possible D match to TRBD1 (6 bases). The V and J ends lost 3 bases and 5 bases respectively, with 13 bases between them. Germline-derived CDR1 and CDR2 are KGHSH and LQKENI. The CDR3 is 14 residues long. The CDR3 coding sequence is TGTGCCAGCTCACCTGGACAGACCCCGGAGACCCAGTACTTC. Protein product: CASSPGQTPETQYF.

The V and J genes are TRBV19 and TRBJ1-2; no clear D. This CDR3 has 14 residues. Germline V CDR1 and CDR2: LNHDA, SQIVND (reference sequence). V was shortened by 3 bases and J by 3 bases, with 11 bases between the two germline ends. This CDR3 reads CASSIPGGDYGYTF. The DNA of the CDR3 is TGTGCCAGTAGTATCCCGGGAGGTGACTATGGCTACACCTTC.

This chain connects TRBV28 to TRBJ1-1; 10 bases fit TRBD1. This CDR3 comprises 15 residues. The junction had 7 bases not matched to a gene; V was cut back by 2 bases and J by 7 bases. Germline CDR1 is MDHEN and CDR2 is SYDVKM. The CDR3 is CASSLTGTGVREAFF. The CDR3, as DNA: TGTGCCAGCAGTTTAACCGGGACAGGGGTCCGTGAAGCTTTCTTT. Based on the CDR3 plus reference TRBV28 and TRBJ1-1, the full variable domain is DVKVTQSSRYLVKRTGEKVFLECVQDMDHENMFWYRQDPGLGLRLIYFSYDVKMKEKGDIPEGYSVSREKKERFSLILESASTNQTSMYLCASSLTGTGVREAFFGQGTRLTVV.